This record concerns one TCR beta chain sequence. This clone's antigen is unknown. The germline V gene supplies CDR1 MGHRA and CDR2 YSYEKL. Including cysteine and phenylalanine, the CDR3 has 18 amino acids. Only the CDR3 region is kept as DNA, spanning 54 bases read in frame from base 1. After removal of 0 bases from V and 4 bases from J, the junction retains 9 bases not matched to a gene. This specimen belongs to a study of cytomegalovirus exposure and HLA in healthy donors listed by TCRdb under 2017. With respect to the entire study: According to an earlier analysis of 587 of the donors, roughly 180 million T cells yielded over 90 million unique TCR beta sequences and 276 Gb of sequence data. A later genetic analysis used genome-wide SNP genotypes for 398 of the 666 donors, treating that subset as a discovery cohort. An early release covering roughly 600 HLA-typed donors comprised approximately 300 gigabases of sequencing data and 85 million or so unique TCR sequences. In addition to the first cohort of 500 to 850 subjects, a separate validation cohort of 130 or so different subjects was used. A later analysis re-analyzed previously published TCR beta repertoires from 500 to 700 donors and added high-resolution HLA genotyping to study TCR occurrence patterns. Every repertoire in the discovery cohort had been generated on one and the same sequencing platform. Both class I and class II loci were covered by HLA typing, at four-digit resolution. Roughly five DR-DQ haplotypes were handled as single units for association and clustering, since linkage in the cohort was strong. The aim of the study was to test whether cataloging public T cell receptors could identify signatures of past pathogen exposure. The later analysis used no new phenotypic data to find candidate immune exposures, relying instead on TCR beta sequences and their occurrence across donors. High-throughput TCR immunosequencing, statistical association of individual TCRs with disease status, and machine learning were combined to predict cytomegalovirus infection status. The number of donors typed differed by locus, with roughly 629-640 for A, B, C, DRB1 and DQB1, roughly 520 for DQA1, approximately 580 for DPA1, and roughly 450 for DPB1. Donor age, sex, ethnicity and CMV serostatus were collected together with the repertoire data. The genetic ancestry cluster associated with self-reported Caucasian donors included approximately 85% of the roughly 400 genotyped donors. Using immunosequencing, the study profiled T cell repertoires from 640 or so subjects and related those repertoires to cytomegalovirus serostatus. On average, roughly 240,000 unique TCR beta nucleotide sequences were sequenced per donor among some 420 genotyped donors of the cohort, with 15% to 20% of those sequences being non-productive. An earlier analysis of 587 of the donors used high-throughput TCR beta sequencing to judge whether each TCR beta V gene segment behaved as functional or pseudogenic. General findings and caveats noted by the study authors: Immune exposure information for the cohort was limited to CMV serostatus. Because the 87-base-pair reads could not distinguish some IMGT-functional V segments, including TRBV6-2 and TRBV6-3, those segments were excluded. Specific HLA alleles were associated with 15,000 to 20,000 TCR beta sequences at a false discovery rate of 0.05 in a later analysis. An earlier analysis of approximately 600 of the donors showed that most TCR beta V segments appeared in productive rearrangements either about 90% or about 30% of the time, which broadly matched IMGT annotations. A later analysis found that HLA-associated TCR beta chains were more clonally expanded and had lower generation probabilities than equally common non-associated chains. A later genetic analysis associated a missense DCLRE1C variant with V-gene and J-gene trimming of TCR beta chains, and an independent cohort replicated the association. The study gave a list of 150 to 200 TCR beta chains associated with cytomegalovirus. Roughly uniform sequencing depth across donors was assumed in presence/absence analyses, although this assumption may not hold. Most TCR sequences were observed very rarely across donors, whereas some public TCRs were present in many individuals. In both the original and validation cohorts, the classifier was reported to diagnose cytomegalovirus status with high specificity and sensitivity. According to a later analysis, parvovirus B19, influenza, CMV and Epstein-Barr virus appeared linked to several top co-occurrence clusters. Because HLA typing was missing for some donors at each locus, association tests included only the typed subset. Because counts were too low, more than 15 rarely observed V segments, including chromosome 9 orphons, were left out of the earlier analysis of a few hundred of the donors. Most CMV-associated TCR beta chains appeared to be HLA-restricted in a later analysis, and the HLA associations seemed to be driven largely by CMV exposure. When HLA alleles, especially DR and DQ, strongly co-occurred, attributing TCR associations to individual alleles was difficult. In vitro tests confirmed that three of the cytomegalovirus-associated TCR beta chains recognize cytomegalovirus antigens. According to the authors, the approach could potentially be generalized to other disease states and immunological phenotypes. This cohort had only TCR beta chains sequenced, and the lack of alpha or paired-chain data limited which features could be detected. A further reported finding was that TCR beta sequences accurately predicted the HLA-A and HLA-B alleles for most subjects in the first cohort. A cluster of highly shared sequence variants was judged likely to be a technical artifact of the sequencing pipeline. In a later analysis, the rate of TCR association differed among HLA loci, with DRB1 alleles having the most associated TCRs and HLA-C alleles having the fewest. In a later genetic analysis, fewer N-insertions in productive TCRs were reported among donors in an Asian-associated ancestry cluster than the approximately 710-donor mean. Correlated functional status among segregating V segments might be attributable to linkage disequilibrium, but an unknown experimental factor could not be ruled out.

The cohort was made up of 666 healthy bone marrow donors. All cohort members were sampled while nominally healthy, although unrecorded immune exposures were likely present. The donor was CMV seronegative and was included in the group of hundreds of seronegative cohort members. Each donor provided a peripheral blood sample, and peripheral blood mononuclear cells were used for TCR beta sequencing. The Qiagen DNeasy Blood Extraction Kit was used to extract genomic DNA from the blood cell samples. The library was built by means of the immunoSEQ multiplex PCR assay. For the multiplex PCR, a mixture combining 60 forward primers for TCR Vbeta segments and 13 reverse primers for TCR Jbeta segments was used. Amplification of the CDR3 region of rearranged TCR beta genes was performed with a multiplex PCR assay on genomic DNA. Amplified TCR beta libraries were sequenced as 87-base-pair reads on the Illumina HiSeq System. The original methods were these. In a later analysis, tens of millions of unique TCR beta chains were counted across the 500 to 850 repertoires, and roughly 10 million of these chains were shared by at least two donors. Raw reads were error-corrected and collapsed into unique sequences with a nearest-neighbor algorithm that merged closely related sequences to remove PCR and sequencing errors. CDR3 sequences were aligned to IMGT reference sequences to assign V, D and J gene segments. Each retained sequence needed at least a six-nucleotide match to both a V gene segment and a J gene segment. Rearrangements were called productive when the CDR3 lacked stop codons and stayed in frame with V and J; all others were non-productive. CDR3 was defined according to IMGT convention as the region running from the second conserved V-encoded cysteine to the conserved J-encoded phenylalanine. The earlier analysis of roughly 590 of the donors excluded any sequence lacking an unambiguous match to a single V gene segment. In an earlier analysis of approximately 590 of the donors, a V segment was called functional when productive rearrangements were above 56.7%, and segregating when the standard deviation between donors exceeded 5%. A statistical classification framework was built for diagnosing cytomegalovirus status from the catalog of TCR beta chain sequences. In a later analysis, TCR nucleotide sequences were compared against IMGT/GENE-DB human TR gene sequences so that V and J genes could be assigned. The TCRdist pipeline was used in a later analysis to assign CDR3 sequences and most-parsimonious VDJ recombination scenarios. In a later analysis, each TCR beta chain was defined by its CDR3 amino acid sequence together with its V-gene family, and reads without a unique V-gene family were excluded. As a way to deal with suspected cross-contamination and a sequencing artifact, a later analysis dropped roughly 600 nucleotide sequences that were highly shared and had low generation probability. In a later analysis, a clonal expansion index for each public chain was calculated from normalized within-repertoire ranks of inferred template counts. A later analysis computed generation probabilities with a VDJ recombination model fitted to out-of-frame rearrangements, and checked the results against IGoR. A later analysis scored TCR-TCR, TCR-HLA and TCR-CMV co-occurrence with hypergeometric tests, applying a repertoire-size bias correction to TCR pairs. To estimate false discovery rates, a later analysis permuted the HLA or CMV assignments 20 times. A later analysis grouped co-occurring TCRs with DBSCAN, adding TCRdist sequence similarity when clustering within HLA-allele-positive subsets. For co-occurrence clustering, repertoires with fewer than 30,000 or more than 120,000 public chains were excluded, along with five repertoires with anomalous nucleotide sharing. Not all clones reach the TCRdb copy of this immuneACCESS table, which keeps in-frame sequences only. Checked studies attribute under half of the gap to unresolved V genes and leave the rest unexplained. The D gene and trimming were derived from the DNA, and the V and J assignments and clone size from that table. The sample table on file contains under 65,000 clones. The ten largest clones capture 6% to 7% of the sample.

This sequence was found in a woman aged 40 to 55 in good health and CMV-seronegative. Input material: PBMCs. Here the chain combines TRBV4-1 and TRBJ1-6; TRBD1 fits 7 bases in the junction. CDR3 loop: CASSQDPRDRTYNSPLHF. The nucleotides are TGCGCCAGCAGCCAAGATCCTAGGGACAGAACTTATAATTCACCCCTCCACTTT.